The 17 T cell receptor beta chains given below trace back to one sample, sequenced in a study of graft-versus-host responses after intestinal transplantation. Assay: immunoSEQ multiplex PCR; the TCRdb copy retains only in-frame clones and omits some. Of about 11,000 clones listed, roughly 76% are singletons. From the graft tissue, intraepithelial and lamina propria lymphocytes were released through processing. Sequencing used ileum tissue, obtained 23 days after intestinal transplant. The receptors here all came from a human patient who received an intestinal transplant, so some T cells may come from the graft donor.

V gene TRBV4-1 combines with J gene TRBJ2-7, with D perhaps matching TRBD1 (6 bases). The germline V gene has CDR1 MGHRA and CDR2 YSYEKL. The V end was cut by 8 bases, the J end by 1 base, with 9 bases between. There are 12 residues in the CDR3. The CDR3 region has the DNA TGCGCCAGCGGGGACAAATCCTACGAGCAGTACTTC. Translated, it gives CASGDKSYEQYF.

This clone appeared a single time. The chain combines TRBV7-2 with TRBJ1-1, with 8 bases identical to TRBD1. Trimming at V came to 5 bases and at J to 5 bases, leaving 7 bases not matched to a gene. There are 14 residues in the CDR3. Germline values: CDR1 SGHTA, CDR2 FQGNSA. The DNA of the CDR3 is TGTGCCAGCAGCCCGCGGACAGGGCGGACTGAAGCTTTCTTT. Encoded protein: CASSPRTGRTEAFF.

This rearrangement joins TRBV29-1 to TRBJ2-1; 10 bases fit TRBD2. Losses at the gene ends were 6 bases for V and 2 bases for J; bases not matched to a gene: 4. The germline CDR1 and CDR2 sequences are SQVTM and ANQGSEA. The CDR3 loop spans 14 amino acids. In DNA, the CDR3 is TGCAGCGTCCAAAGCGGGAGGGCCTACAATGAGCAGTTCTTC. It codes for CSVQSGRAYNEQFF.

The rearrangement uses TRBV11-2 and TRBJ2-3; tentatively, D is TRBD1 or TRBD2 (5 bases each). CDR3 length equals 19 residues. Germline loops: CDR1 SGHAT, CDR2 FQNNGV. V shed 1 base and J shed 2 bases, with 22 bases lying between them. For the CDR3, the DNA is TGTGCCAGCAGCTTAGCTAGAGGTGAGGGGCGCCTCCCCACAGATACGCAGTATTTT. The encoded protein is CASSLARGEGRLPTDTQYF.

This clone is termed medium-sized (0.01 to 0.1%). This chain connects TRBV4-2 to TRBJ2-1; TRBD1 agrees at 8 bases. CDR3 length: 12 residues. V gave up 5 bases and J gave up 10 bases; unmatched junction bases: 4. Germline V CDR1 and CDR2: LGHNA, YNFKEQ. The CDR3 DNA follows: TGTGCCAGCAGCTACTCAGGGGGCGAGCAGTTCTTC. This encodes CASSYSGGEQFF.

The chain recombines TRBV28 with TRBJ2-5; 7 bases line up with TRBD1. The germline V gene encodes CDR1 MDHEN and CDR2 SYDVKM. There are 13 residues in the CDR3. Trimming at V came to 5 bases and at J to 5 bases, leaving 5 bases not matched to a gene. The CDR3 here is CASSGDSAETQYF. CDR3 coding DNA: TGTGCCAGCAGTGGGGACAGTGCGGAGACCCAGTACTTC.

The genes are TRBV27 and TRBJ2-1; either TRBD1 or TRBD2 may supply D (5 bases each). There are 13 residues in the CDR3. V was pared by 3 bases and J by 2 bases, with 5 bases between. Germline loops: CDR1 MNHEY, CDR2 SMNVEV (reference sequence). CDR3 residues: CASSLGAYNEQFF. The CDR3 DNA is TGTGCCAGCAGTTTGGGGGCCTACAATGAGCAGTTCTTC.

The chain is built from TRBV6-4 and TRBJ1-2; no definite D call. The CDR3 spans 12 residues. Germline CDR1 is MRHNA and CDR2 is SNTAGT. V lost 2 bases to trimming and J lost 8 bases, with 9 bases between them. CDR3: CASSDQLGGYTF. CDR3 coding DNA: TGTGCCAGCAGTGACCAGTTAGGGGGCTACACCTTC.

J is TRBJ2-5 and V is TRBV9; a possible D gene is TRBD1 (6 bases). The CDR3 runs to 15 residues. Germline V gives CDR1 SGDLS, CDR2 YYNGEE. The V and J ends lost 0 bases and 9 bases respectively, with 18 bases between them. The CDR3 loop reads CASSVAGQYQGAQYF. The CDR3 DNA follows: TGTGCCAGCAGCGTAGCTGGACAGTACCAAGGGGCCCAGTACTTC. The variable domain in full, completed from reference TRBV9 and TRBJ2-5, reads DSGVTQTPKHLITATGQRVTLRCSPRSGDLSVYWYQQSLDQGLQFLIQYYNGEERAKGNILERFSAQQFPDLHSELNLSSLELGDSALYFCASSVAGQYQGAQYFGPGTRLLVL.

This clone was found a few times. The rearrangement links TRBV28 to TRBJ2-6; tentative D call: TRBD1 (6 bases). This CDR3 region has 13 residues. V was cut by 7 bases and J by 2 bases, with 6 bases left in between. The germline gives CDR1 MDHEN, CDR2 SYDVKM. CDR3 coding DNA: TGTGCCAGCAAGGGGGCTGGGGCCAACGTCCTGACTTTC. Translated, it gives CASKGAGANVLTF.

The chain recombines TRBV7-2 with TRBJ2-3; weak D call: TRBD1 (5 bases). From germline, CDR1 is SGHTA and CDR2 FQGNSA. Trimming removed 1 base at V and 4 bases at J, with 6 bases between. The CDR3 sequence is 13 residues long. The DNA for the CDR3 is TGTGCCAGCAGCTTAGGGGGCGCAGATACGCAGTATTTT. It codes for CASSLGGADTQYF.

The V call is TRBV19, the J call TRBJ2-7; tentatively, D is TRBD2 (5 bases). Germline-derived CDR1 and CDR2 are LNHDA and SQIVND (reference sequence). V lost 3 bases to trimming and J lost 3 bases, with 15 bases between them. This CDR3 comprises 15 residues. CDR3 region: CASSIGLASGYEQYF. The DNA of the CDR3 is TGTGCCAGTAGTATCGGTTTAGCGTCGGGCTACGAGCAGTACTTC.

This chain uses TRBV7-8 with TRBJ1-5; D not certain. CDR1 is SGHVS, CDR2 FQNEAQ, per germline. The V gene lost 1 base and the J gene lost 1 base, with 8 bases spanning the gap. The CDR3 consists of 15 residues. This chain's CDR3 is CASSLVQRSNQPQHF. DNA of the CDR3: TGTGCCAGCAGCTTAGTACAGAGAAGCAATCAGCCCCAGCATTTT.

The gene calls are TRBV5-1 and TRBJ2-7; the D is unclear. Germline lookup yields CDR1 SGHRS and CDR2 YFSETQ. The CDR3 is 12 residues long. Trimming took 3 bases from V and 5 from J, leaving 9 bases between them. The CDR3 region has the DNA TGCGCCAGCAGCTGGAACGCGGACGAGCAGTACTTC. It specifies CASSWNADEQYF. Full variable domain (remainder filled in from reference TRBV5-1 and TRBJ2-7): KAGVTQTPRYLIKTRGQQVTLSCSPISGHRSVSWYQQTPGQGLQFLFEYFSETQRNKGNFPGRFSGRQFSNSRSEMNVSTLELGDSALYLCASSWNADEQYFGPGTRLTVT.

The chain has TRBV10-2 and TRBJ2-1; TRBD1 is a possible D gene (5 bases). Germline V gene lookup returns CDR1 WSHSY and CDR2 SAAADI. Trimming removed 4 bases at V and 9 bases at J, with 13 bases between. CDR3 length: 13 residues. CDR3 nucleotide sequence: TGCGCCAGCAGTGGGGGCTTTATCGGTGAGCAGTTCTTC. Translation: CASSGGFIGEQFF.

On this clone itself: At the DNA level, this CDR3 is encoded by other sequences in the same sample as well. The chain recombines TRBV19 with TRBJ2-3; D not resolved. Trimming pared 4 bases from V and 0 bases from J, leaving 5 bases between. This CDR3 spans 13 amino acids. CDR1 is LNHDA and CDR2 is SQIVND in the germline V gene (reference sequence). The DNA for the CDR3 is TGTGCCAGTAGTAGCGGTAGCACAGATACGCAGTATTTT. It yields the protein CASSSGSTDTQYF.

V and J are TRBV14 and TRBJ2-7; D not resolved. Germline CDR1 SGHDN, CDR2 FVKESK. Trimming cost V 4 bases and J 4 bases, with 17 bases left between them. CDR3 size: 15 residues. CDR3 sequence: CASSLKTVFFYEQYF. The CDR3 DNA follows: TGTGCCAGCAGCCTAAAGACCGTATTCTTTTACGAGCAGTACTTC.